This T cell receptor (beta chain) comes out of a study of follicular helper T cells after annual influenza vaccination. Specified time point: 2014-2015 season, pre-vaccination. The V segment lost 5 bases and the J segment 4 bases; nucleotides outside the gene matches: 7. The CDR3 has 14 residues. CDR1 is MNHNS and CDR2 is SASEGT in the germline V gene. Assay used: immunoSEQ multiplex PCR; TCRdb lists only in-frame clones, some missing. The table records roughly 27,000 clones, approximately 80% of them present only once. Here the sequenced sample was CXCR5+ CD38- circulating T follicular helper cells from blood, taken on the day of influenza vaccination. The subset here: circulating Tfh, non-naive CD4+CXCR5+PD-1+ (ICOS+CD38+ or ICOS-CD38-). The sequence was obtained from an adult who received the influenza vaccine. The gene calls are TRBV6-1 and TRBJ1-1; TRBD1 aligns across 7 bases. CDR3 loop: CASSSRQGATEAFF. CDR3 in DNA: TGTGCCAGCAGTTCACGACAGGGAGCCACTGAAGCTTTCTTT.